This TCR beta chain was recorded in a study of OX40 agonist ivuxolimab in advanced cancers. Study in general: Prior therapy, whether anti-PD-1, anti-PD-L1 or anti-CTLA-4, was allowed, and 35% to 40% had some.

Only a few counts were recorded for this clone. This table comes from immunoSEQ multiplex PCR, and its TCRdb copy is limited to in-frame clones, with some not included. Of tens of thousands of clones in the sample, roughly nine tenths were seen once. Per germline, CDR1 SEHNR and CDR2 FQNEAQ (reference sequence). V gave up 3 bases and J gave up 10 bases, with 15 bases separating them. This CDR3 is 14 amino acids long. V usage is TRBV7-9 and J usage is TRBJ1-4, with D perhaps TRBD1 (5 bases). The sequence was obtained from an adult with an advanced solid tumor such as melanoma, head and neck, liver or kidney cancer. The sample here was CD4+ or CD8+ T cells sorted from blood, taken in a trial of the OX40 agonist ivuxolimab. CDR3 protein: CASSLEGYTVKLFF. The CDR3 region has the DNA TGTGCCAGCAGCTTGGAGGGGTACACGGTAAAACTGTTTTTT.